Shown below are 27 T cell receptor beta chains from a single sample sequenced in a study of OX40 agonist ivuxolimab in advanced cancers. Clones were read by immunoSEQ multiplex PCR, and TCRdb kept only the in-frame ones, dropping some. The repertoire consists of 65,000 to 70,000 clones, with more than 75% occurring once and the leading ten covering over 0.35%. The sequencing used CD4+ or CD8+ T cells sorted from blood, collected in a trial of the OX40 agonist ivuxolimab. These receptors were taken from an adult with an advanced solid tumor such as melanoma, head and neck, liver or kidney cancer.

This clone was seen just once. The rearrangement uses TRBV11-3 and TRBJ2-5; D is unclear. The V and J ends lost 1 base and 2 bases respectively, with 11 bases between them. CDR1 SGHNT and CDR2 YENEEA come from the germline V gene. This CDR3 is built from 15 residues. CDR3 residues: CASSLGPIQQETQYF. The CDR3 region has the DNA TGTGCCAGCAGCTTAGGGCCAATACAACAAGAGACCCAGTACTTC.

The V gene is TRBV6-6, the J gene TRBJ2-5; TRBD1 or TRBD2 may be the D gene (5 bases each). V dropped 7 bases and J dropped 5 bases, with 8 bases sitting between them. CDR3 length: 11 residues. Germline V gene lookup returns CDR1 MNHNY and CDR2 SVGAGI (reference sequence). CDR3 DNA: TGTGCCAGCACCTGGGGGGAGACCCAGTACTTC. This codes for CASTWGETQYF.

V usage is TRBV19 and J usage is TRBJ1-4; a possible D gene is TRBD1 (6 bases). This CDR3 is 14 amino acids long. V lost 7 bases to trimming and J lost 5 bases, with 14 bases between them. CDR1 is LNHDA and CDR2 is SQIVND in the germline V gene (reference sequence). CDR3 amino acids: CASNLQGKNEKLFF. The CDR3 DNA is TGTGCCAGTAACCTACAGGGAAAAAATGAAAAACTGTTTTTT.

The chain carries TRBV6-5 and TRBJ2-2; 9 nucleotides align to TRBD1. CDR1 is MNHEY, CDR2 SVGAGI, per germline. V shed 8 bases, J shed 3 bases, and the junction held 7 bases outside the gene matches. The CDR3 has 15 amino acids. CDR3: CASRTGGIDTGELFF. DNA of the CDR3: TGTGCCAGCCGTACAGGGGGCATTGACACCGGGGAGCTGTTTTTT.

As to this clone: The same CDR3 arises from other DNA sequences in this sample as well. The rearrangement uses TRBV5-6 and TRBJ2-5, with 10 bases identical to TRBD2. Unmatched junction bases numbered 13, after V lost 7 bases and J lost 4 bases. Germline CDR1 SGHDT, CDR2 YYEEEE. This CDR3 has 16 amino acids. For the CDR3, the DNA is TGTGCCAGCGGTCTGAGAGGGGTAGCGGGGGGAGAGACCCAGTACTTC. Encoded protein: CASGLRGVAGGETQYF.

The rearrangement joins TRBV19 to TRBJ2-2; D ambiguous. Germline values: CDR1 LNHDA, CDR2 SQIVND (reference sequence). This CDR3 has 13 residues. V was shortened by 3 bases and J by 7 bases, with 9 bases between the two germline ends. This CDR3 reads CASSIWQVGELFF. The DNA for the CDR3 is TGTGCCAGTAGTATCTGGCAGGTCGGGGAGCTGTTTTTT.

V is TRBV6-1 and J is TRBJ1-6; possible D gene TRBD1, 6 bases. This CDR3 is 15 amino acids long. The germline CDR1 and CDR2 sequences are MNHNS and SASEGT. The V gene lost 7 bases and the J gene lost 6 bases, with 16 bases spanning the gap. CDR3 in amino acids: CASTPGRGGNSPLHF. In DNA form, the CDR3 reads TGTGCCAGCACCCCGGGCAGGGGTGGTAATTCACCCCTCCACTTT.

The V and J genes are TRBV7-9 and TRBJ1-2, with TRBD1 identical over 7 bases. CDR1 SEHNR and CDR2 FQNEAQ come from the germline V gene (reference sequence). This CDR3 spans 14 amino acids. Losses at the gene ends were 5 bases for V and 7 bases for J; bases not matched to a gene: 10. The CDR3 region is CASSPAGGLVGYTF. The CDR3 coding sequence is TGTGCCAGCAGCCCAGCAGGGGGTTTGGTTGGCTACACCTTC.

The chain joins TRBV19 to TRBJ1-2; D gene uncertain. V was trimmed by 4 bases and J by 8 bases, leaving 11 bases between them. CDR1 and CDR2 (germline): LNHDA, SQIVND (reference sequence). The CDR3 spans 12 residues. The CDR3 protein is CASSTWTGGYTF. As DNA, the CDR3 is TGTGCCAGTAGTACCTGGACGGGAGGCTACACCTTC. Drawing the rest from reference TRBV19 and TRBJ1-2, the complete variable domain is DGGITQSPKYLFRKEGQNVTLSCEQNLNHDAMYWYRQDPGQGLRLIYYSQIVNDFQKGDIAEGYSVSREKKESFPLTVTSAQKNPTAFYLCASSTWTGGYTFGSGTRLTVV.

The chain couples TRBV18 to TRBJ1-4; 9 nucleotides line up with TRBD1. J lost 7 bases, V lost 6 bases, and 6 bases had no gene match. Germline CDR1 is KGHSH and CDR2 is LQKENI. The CDR3 is 14 amino acids. Here the CDR3 DNA reads TGTGCCAGCTCCGAGGGACAGGGTGTTGAAAAACTGTTTTTT. It yields the protein CASSEGQGVEKLFF.

The genes are TRBV16 and TRBJ1-2; possible D gene TRBD1, 5 bases. There are 13 residues in the CDR3. V lost 2 bases to trimming and J lost 8 bases, with 12 bases between them. The germline CDR1 and CDR2 sequences are KGHSY and FQNENV. The CDR3 bases are TGTGCCAGCAGCCAAACAACCAGGGCGGGCTACACCTTC. Encoded protein: CASSQTTRAGYTF. The entire variable domain, with the rest obtained from reference TRBV16 and TRBJ1-2, is as follows: GEEVAQTPKHLVRGEGQKAKLYCAPIKGHSYVFWYQQVLKNEFKFLISFQNENVFDETGMPKERFSAKCLPNSPCSLEIQATKLEDSAVYFCASSQTTRAGYTFGSGTRLTVV.

The CDR3 is CASSLEANTGNTIYF. The DNA of the CDR3 is TGTGCCAGCAGCTTAGAGGCTAACACGGGAAACACCATATATTTT. The rearrangement joins TRBV7-9 to TRBJ1-3; D call uncertain. This CDR3 region has 15 residues. V shed 1 base and J shed 4 bases, with 11 bases lying between them. The germline CDR1 and CDR2 sequences are SEHNR and FQNEAQ (reference sequence).

This clone has more than one count but fewer than ten. The J gene is TRBJ1-2, the V gene TRBV7-3; TRBD1 might be the D (5 bases). The CDR3 length is 14 residues. Deletions cut 4 bases from V and 8 bases from J, with 17 bases between. Germline V lookup: CDR1 SGHTA, CDR2 FQGTGA. CDR3 sequence (DNA): TGTGCCAGCAGCTCGACCTCGGGGGAGTACGGCTACACCTTC. This encodes CASSSTSGEYGYTF.

The DNA of the CDR3 is TGTGCCTCAAGGCGGGGGGGCAGCAATGAGCAGTTCTTC. Translating gives CASRRGGSNEQFF. The chain links TRBV6-5 to TRBJ2-1; 9 nucleotides agree with TRBD2. The germline gives CDR1 MNHEY, CDR2 SVGAGI. Losses at the gene ends were 11 bases for V and 6 bases for J; bases not matched to a gene: 8. This CDR3 region has 13 residues.

J is TRBJ2-7 and V is TRBV9, with 7 bases matching TRBD1. This CDR3 spans 15 amino acids. Germline V gives CDR1 SGDLS, CDR2 YYNGEE. The J segment lost 2 bases and the V segment lost 0 bases, leaving 5 bases of the junction unmatched. The CDR3 loop reads CASSVDTGAPYEQYF. The CDR3, as DNA: TGTGCCAGCAGCGTAGATACAGGGGCCCCCTACGAGCAGTACTTC.

The chain has TRBV21-1 and TRBJ2-2; whether TRBD1, the table's D call, matches the DNA was not checked. TRBV21-1 is deemed a pseudogene. This CDR3 has 15 amino acids. In nucleotides, the CDR3 is TGTGCCAGCAGCGGGACAGGGGTGTTCGCCGGGGAGCTGTTTTTT. Protein sequence: CASSGTGVFAGELFF.

This clone was found a few times. The J gene is TRBJ1-1, the V gene TRBV7-9, with D unresolved. Trimming removed 5 bases from V and 5 bases from J, with 6 bases in between. The CDR3 totals 11 residues. CDR1 is SEHNR and CDR2 is FQNEAQ in the germline V gene (reference sequence). The CDR3 nucleotides are TGTGCCAGCAGCCCTGAGACTGAAGCTTTCTTT. It codes for CASSPETEAFF.

The V and J genes are TRBV9 and TRBJ1-6, with a possible D match to TRBD1 (5 bases). The CDR3 loop spans 14 amino acids. The germline V and J ends were trimmed by 4 bases and 7 bases, with 12 bases remaining between them. The V gene's germline CDR1 is SGDLS and CDR2 YYNGEE. CDR3 sequence reads: CASSLGTGNSPLHF. CDR3 nucleotide sequence: TGTGCCAGCAGCTTGGGGACGGGAAATTCACCCCTCCACTTT.

The chain links TRBV10-2 to TRBJ1-5; D ambiguous. The V gene lost 1 base and the J gene lost 6 bases, with 4 bases spanning the gap. The germline V gene encodes CDR1 WSHSY and CDR2 SAAADI. The CDR3 has 12 amino acids. This chain's CDR3 is CASSEFGQPQHF. The DNA of the CDR3 is TGCGCCAGCAGTGAGTTCGGTCAGCCCCAGCATTTT.

The chain recombines TRBV5-1 with TRBJ2-5, with TRBD2 matching 9 bases. The CDR3 is 15 amino acids. Looked up from germline, CDR1 is SGHRS and CDR2 is YFSETQ. V lost 2 bases and J lost 2; bases outside the gene matches: 4. DNA for the CDR3: TGCGCCAGCAGCTTAGCGGGGGGCCTACAAGAGACCCAGTACTTC. Protein product: CASSLAGGLQETQYF.

This clone was picked up a small number of times. V usage is TRBV10-1 and J usage is TRBJ2-3; D might be TRBD2 (6 bases). Germline V gives CDR1 WNHNN, CDR2 SYGVQD (reference sequence). Trimming took 8 bases from V and 1 from J, leaving 10 bases between them. The CDR3 runs to 13 residues. The CDR3 nucleotides are TGCGCCAGCGGGGAGGCTGGCACAGATACGCAGTATTTT. Translating it yields CASGEAGTDTQYF.

The rearrangement joins TRBV16 to TRBJ1-4; 8 bases are a match to TRBD1. V lost 1 base, J lost 16 bases, and 11 bases stayed unmatched. The germline gives CDR1 KGHSY, CDR2 FQNENV. The CDR3 has 14 residues. This CDR3 is CASSQLSGQAIPFF. The CDR3 DNA reads TGTGCCAGCAGCCAATTGTCGGGACAGGCCATTCCGTTTTTT.

The V call is TRBV5-1, the J call TRBJ1-1; possibly TRBD1 for D (6 bases). The V end lost 1 base, the J end lost 10 bases, and 17 bases lay between the germline ends. The CDR3 has 14 residues. CDR1 is SGHRS, CDR2 YFSETQ, per germline. As DNA, the CDR3 is TGCGCCAGCAGCTTGCAGGGCAGGGGCGCTGGAGCTTTCTTT. Translating gives CASSLQGRGAGAFF.

The chain uses TRBV5-4 and TRBJ2-5; possible D gene TRBD1, 5 bases. This CDR3 contains 14 residues. CDR1 and CDR2 from the germline V gene are SGHNT and YYREEE (reference sequence). The V gene lost 5 bases and the J gene lost 1 base, with 12 bases spanning the gap. CDR3 sequence: CASSGAWSQETQYF. For the CDR3, the DNA is TGTGCCAGCAGTGGGGCGTGGAGCCAAGAGACCCAGTACTTC.

The chain uses TRBV15 and TRBJ2-1; 9 bases line up with TRBD1. This CDR3 is built from 15 residues. CDR1 and CDR2 from the germline V gene are LNHNV and YYDKDF (reference sequence). With 5 bases clipped from V and 12 bases from J, the junction kept 14 bases outside the gene matches. The chain's CDR3 is CATSARDRAMRVQFF. The CDR3 DNA is TGTGCCACCAGCGCCCGGGACAGGGCAATGAGAGTGCAGTTCTTC.

This clone was detected a few times. V usage is TRBV29-1 and J usage is TRBJ2-5, with D perhaps TRBD2 (5 bases). Germline V CDR1 and CDR2: SQVTM, ANQGSEA. CDR3 size: 12 residues. Trimming pared 3 bases from V and 5 bases from J, leaving 10 bases between. The CDR3 reads CSVDWVAETQYF. The CDR3 DNA is TGCAGCGTTGACTGGGTAGCGGAGACCCAGTACTTC.

The gene calls are TRBV5-4 and TRBJ2-3; 10 bases are shared with TRBD2. The length of the CDR3 is 17 residues. Germline V CDR1 and CDR2: SGHNT, YYREEE (reference sequence). With V trimmed by 4 bases and J by 2 bases, 10 bases remained unmatched. Here the CDR3 DNA reads TGTGCCAGCAGCCCGGTGCGAACTAGCGGGGACACAGATACGCAGTATTTT. Protein: CASSPVRTSGDTDTQYF.